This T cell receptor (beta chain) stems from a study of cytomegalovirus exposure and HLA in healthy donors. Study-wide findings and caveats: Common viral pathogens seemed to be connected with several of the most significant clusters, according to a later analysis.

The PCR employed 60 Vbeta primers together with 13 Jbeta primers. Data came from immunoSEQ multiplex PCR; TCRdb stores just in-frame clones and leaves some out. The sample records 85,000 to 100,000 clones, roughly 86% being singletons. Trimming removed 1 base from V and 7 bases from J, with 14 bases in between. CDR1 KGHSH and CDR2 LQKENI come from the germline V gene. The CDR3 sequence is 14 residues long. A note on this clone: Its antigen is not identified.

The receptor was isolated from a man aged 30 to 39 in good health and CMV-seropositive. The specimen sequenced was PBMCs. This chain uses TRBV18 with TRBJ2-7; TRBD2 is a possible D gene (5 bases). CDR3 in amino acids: CASSPLGERSEQYF. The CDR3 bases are TGTGCCAGCTCACCACTCGGGGAACGAAGTGAGCAGTACTTC.